This T cell receptor beta chain was sequenced for a study of OX40 agonist ivuxolimab in advanced cancers. As for the study in general: Having had anti-PD-1, anti-PD-L1 or anti-CTLA-4 therapy before was allowed, and roughly 38% had some.

Germline CDR1 and CDR2: SEHNR and FQNEAQ (reference sequence). The V gene end was trimmed by 6 bases and the J gene end by 0 bases; junction bases not matched to a gene: 3. The length of the CDR3 is 16 residues. Here immunoSEQ multiplex PCR was the method, and the copy in TCRdb shows in-frame clones only, minus some. The sample consists of around 140,000 clones, roughly 91% of them appearing once. The V and J genes are TRBV7-9 and TRBJ1-6; 9 positions match TRBD1. Sequencing was performed on CD4+ or CD8+ T cells sorted from blood, taken in a trial of the OX40 agonist ivuxolimab. This receptor was identified in an adult with an advanced solid tumor such as melanoma, head and neck, liver or kidney cancer. CDR3 coding DNA: TGTGCCAGCAGGGGACAGGGCGACTCCTATAATTCACCCCTCCACTTT. Its protein product is CASRGQGDSYNSPLHF.